At least ten counts were recorded for the clone carrying this T cell receptor (beta chain). Its antigen is not known. As for time point: patch test 1, 2 weeks after DPC sensitization. Described treatment: therapeutic diphenylcyclopropenone sensitization with weekly scalp DPC. Before extraction, the whole blood was not fractionated, and total RNA was taken from it. With 5 bases removed from V and 7 bases from J, the gap between germline ends came to 12 bases. Germline V lookup: CDR1 LGHDT, CDR2 YNNKEL (reference sequence). The CDR3 extends over 14 amino acids. Separate cDNA molecules received unique molecular identifiers, which the library attached to them. TCRdb processed the RACE reads anew with MiXCR; each CDR3 protein has one entry. The data show 340,000 or so distinct CDR3 sequences, around 7% seen once. These data originate in a study of human T cells and chemical hapten exposure. The study, taken as a whole, reports: Expanded TCRs grouped into significantly more large CDR3 similarity clusters than controls produced.

This sequence was found in a woman between 18 and 29 years old with alopecia areata. Some clones in this sample may be carry-over from other donors' samples. The sample consisted of whole blood, taken in connection with sensitization to the hapten diphenylcyclopropenone (DPC). The chain uses TRBV3-1 and TRBJ1-6; D gene unclear. CDR3 in amino acids: CASSSANTNSPLHF. The DNA for the CDR3 is TGTGCCAGCAGCTCCGCAAACACCAATTCACCCCTCCACTTT. The full variable domain, rest sourced from reference TRBV3-1 and TRBJ1-6, is DTAVSQTPKYLVTQMGNDKSIKCEQNLGHDTMYWYKQDSKKFLKIMFSYNNKELIINETVPNRFSPKSPDKAHLNLHINSLELGDSAVYFCASSSANTNSPLHFGNGTRLTVT.